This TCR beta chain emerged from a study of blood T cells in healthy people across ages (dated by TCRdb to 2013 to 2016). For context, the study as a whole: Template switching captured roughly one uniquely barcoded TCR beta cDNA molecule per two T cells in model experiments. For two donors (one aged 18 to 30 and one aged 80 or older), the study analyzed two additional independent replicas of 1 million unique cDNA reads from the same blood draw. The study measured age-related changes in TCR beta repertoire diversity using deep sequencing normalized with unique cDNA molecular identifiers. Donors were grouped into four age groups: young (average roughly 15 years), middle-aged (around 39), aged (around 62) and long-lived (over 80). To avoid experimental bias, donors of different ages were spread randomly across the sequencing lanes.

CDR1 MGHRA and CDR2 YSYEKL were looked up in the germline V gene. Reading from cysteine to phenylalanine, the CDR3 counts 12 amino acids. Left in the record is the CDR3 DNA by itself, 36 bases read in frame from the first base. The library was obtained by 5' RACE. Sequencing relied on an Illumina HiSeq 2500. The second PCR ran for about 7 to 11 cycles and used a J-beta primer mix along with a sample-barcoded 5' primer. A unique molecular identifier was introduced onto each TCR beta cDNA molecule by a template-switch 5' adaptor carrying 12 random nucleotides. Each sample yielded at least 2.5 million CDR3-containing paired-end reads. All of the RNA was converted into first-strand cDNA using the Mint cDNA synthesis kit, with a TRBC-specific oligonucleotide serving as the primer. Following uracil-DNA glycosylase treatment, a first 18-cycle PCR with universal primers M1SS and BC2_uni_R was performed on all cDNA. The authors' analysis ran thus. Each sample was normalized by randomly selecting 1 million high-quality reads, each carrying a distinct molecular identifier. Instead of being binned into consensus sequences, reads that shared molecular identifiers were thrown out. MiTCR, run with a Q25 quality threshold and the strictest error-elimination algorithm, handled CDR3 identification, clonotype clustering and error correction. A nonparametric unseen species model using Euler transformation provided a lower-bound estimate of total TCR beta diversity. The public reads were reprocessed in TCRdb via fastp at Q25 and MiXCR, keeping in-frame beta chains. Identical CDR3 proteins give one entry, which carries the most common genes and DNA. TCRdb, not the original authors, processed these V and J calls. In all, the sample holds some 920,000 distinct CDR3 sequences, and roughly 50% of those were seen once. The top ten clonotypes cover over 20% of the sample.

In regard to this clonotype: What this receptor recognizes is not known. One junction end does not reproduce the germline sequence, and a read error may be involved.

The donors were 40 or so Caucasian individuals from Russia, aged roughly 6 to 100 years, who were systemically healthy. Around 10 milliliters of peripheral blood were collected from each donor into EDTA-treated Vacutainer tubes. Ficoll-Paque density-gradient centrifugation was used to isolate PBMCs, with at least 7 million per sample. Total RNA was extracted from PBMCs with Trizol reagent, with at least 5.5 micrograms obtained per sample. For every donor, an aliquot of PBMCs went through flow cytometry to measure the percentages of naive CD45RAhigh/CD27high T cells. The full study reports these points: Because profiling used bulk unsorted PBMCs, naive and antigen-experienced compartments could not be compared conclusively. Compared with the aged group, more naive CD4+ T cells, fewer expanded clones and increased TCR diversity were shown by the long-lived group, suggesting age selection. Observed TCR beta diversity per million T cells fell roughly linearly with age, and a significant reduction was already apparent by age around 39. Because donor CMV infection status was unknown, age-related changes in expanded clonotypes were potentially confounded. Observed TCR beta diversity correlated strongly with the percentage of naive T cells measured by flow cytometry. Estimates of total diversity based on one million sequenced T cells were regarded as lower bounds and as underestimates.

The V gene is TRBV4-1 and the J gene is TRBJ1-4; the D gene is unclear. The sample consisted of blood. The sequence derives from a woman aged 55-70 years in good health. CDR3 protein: CAGSHPSEKLFF. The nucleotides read TGCGCCGGCAGCCACCCGAGTGAAAAACTGTTTTTT.